The sequence of this T cell receptor (beta chain) was determined in a study of spatial heterogeneity in lung cancer. Germline CDR1 MNHNY, CDR2 SVGAGI (reference sequence). The CDR3 sequence is 17 residues long. V lost 1 base, J lost 5 bases, and 17 bases lay in between. Stated time point: sample taken at primary tumor resection. There were 72 donors, all of them untreated patients with early-stage non-small cell lung cancer. Tumor, nontumor lung or frozen PBMC supplied whole RNA, sequenced without sorting. TCRdb reprocessed the 5' RACE reads with MiXCR, giving one entry per CDR3 protein. The sample shows nearly 15,000 distinct CDR3 sequences, under 8% of them seen only once. This clonotype was detected many times. Its target is not known. Findings and limits, study-wide: How many expanded intratumoral alpha and beta TCRs were present tracked the tumor mutation count, which was a count of nonsynonymous mutations.

The material was lung tumor tissue, obtained at surgery. This TCR came from a male donor with early-stage non-small cell lung cancer. The chain uses TRBV6-6 and TRBJ1-4; TRBD1 is a possible D gene (6 bases). CDR3 in amino acids: CASSYYGQDSLNEKLFF. The CDR3, as DNA: TGTGCCAGCAGTTACTACGGCCAGGACAGTCTAAATGAAAAACTGTTTTTT.